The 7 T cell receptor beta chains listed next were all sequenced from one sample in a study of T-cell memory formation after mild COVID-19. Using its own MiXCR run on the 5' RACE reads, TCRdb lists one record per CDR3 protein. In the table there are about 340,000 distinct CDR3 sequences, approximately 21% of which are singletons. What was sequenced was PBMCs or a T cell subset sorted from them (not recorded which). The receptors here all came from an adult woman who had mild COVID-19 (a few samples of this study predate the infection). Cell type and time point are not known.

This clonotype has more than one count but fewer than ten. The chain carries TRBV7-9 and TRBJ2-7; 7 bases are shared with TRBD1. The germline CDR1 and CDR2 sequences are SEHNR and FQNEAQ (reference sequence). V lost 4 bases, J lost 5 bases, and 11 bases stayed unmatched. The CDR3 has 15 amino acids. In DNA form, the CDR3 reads TGTGCCAGCAGCTCCCTCGGGACAGTCGGGAACGAGCAGTACTTC. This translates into CASSSLGTVGNEQYF.

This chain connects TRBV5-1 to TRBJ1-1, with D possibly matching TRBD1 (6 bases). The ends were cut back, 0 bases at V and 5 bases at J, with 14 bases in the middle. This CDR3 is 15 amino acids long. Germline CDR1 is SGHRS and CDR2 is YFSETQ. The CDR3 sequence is CASSLGGGAGTEAFF. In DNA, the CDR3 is TGCGCCAGCAGCTTGGGGGGGGGCGCGGGGACTGAAGCTTTCTTT.

CDR3 amino acids: CSASSGTRNEQYF. CDR3 coding DNA: TGCAGTGCTTCTTCCGGGACAAGGAACGAGCAGTACTTC. The chain links TRBV20-1 to TRBJ2-7; a weak D match, TRBD1 (6 bases). V was clipped by 5 bases and J by 5 bases, with 16 bases between them. The CDR3 contains 13 residues. Germline V CDR1 and CDR2: DFQATT, SNEGSKA (reference sequence).

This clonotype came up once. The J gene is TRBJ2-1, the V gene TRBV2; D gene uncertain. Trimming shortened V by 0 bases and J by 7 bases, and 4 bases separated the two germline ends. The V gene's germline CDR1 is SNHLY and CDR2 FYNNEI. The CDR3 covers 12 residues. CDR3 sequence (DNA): TGTGCCAGCAGTGAAGCTAGAAATGAGCAGTTCTTC. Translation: CASSEARNEQFF.

CDR3 sequence reads: CAIGRPGGMGNGYTF. DNA for the CDR3: TGTGCCATCGGGAGGCCAGGGGGCATGGGAAACGGCTACACCTTC. The genes are TRBV10-3 and TRBJ1-2; 8 bases align to TRBD1. There are 15 residues in the CDR3. Germline values: CDR1 ENHRY, CDR2 SYGVKD. V lost 8 bases, J lost 8 bases, and 16 bases stayed unmatched.

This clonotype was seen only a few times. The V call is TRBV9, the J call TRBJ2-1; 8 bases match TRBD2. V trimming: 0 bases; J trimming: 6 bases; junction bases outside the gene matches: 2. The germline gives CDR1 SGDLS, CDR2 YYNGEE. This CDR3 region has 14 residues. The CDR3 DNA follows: TGTGCCAGCAGCGTAGTTAGCGGGGCCAATGAGCAGTTCTTC. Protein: CASSVVSGANEQFF.

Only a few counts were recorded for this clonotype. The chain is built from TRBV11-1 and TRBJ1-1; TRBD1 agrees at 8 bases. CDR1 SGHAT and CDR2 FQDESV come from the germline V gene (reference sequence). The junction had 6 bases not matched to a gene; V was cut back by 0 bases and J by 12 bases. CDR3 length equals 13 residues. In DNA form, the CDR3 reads TGTGCCAGCAGCTTAGCCCAGGGGGCGTCGACTTTCTTT. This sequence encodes CASSLAQGASTFF.